This is a list of T cell receptor beta chains from one sample in a study of cytomegalovirus exposure and HLA in healthy donors. This table comes from immunoSEQ multiplex PCR, and its TCRdb copy is limited to in-frame clones, with some not included. The profile covers about 200,000 clones, with 70% to 90% appearing a single time and approximately 2.4% taken by the ten largest. The sample consisted of PBMCs. Every receptor here comes from a woman between 50 and 59 years old in good health and CMV-seronegative. The CDR3 runs from the conserved cysteine through the conserved F or W. A D gene is named only where the DNA matches it firmly. A clone size is listed for some rows: how often the clone was seen (once, few, many), or a class if it is expanded.

v_call,cdr3_length,j_call,clone_size,d_call,cdr3_nt,cdr3_aa
TRBV27,13,TRBJ1-1,.,.,TGTGCCAGCAATCCAGTCCGGGACACTGAAGCTTTCTTT,CASNPVRDTEAFF
TRBV27,15,TRBJ2-7,.,TRBD2,TGTGCCAGCAGCGCGACTAGCGGGAAATTCGGCGAGCAGTACTTC,CASSATSGKFGEQYF
TRBV28,12,TRBJ1-1,.,.,TGTGCCAGCAGTCCCAGGGGTACTGAAGCTTTCTTT,CASSPRGTEAFF
TRBV2,13,TRBJ2-7,.,TRBD2,TGTGCCAGCAGGGGGACTAGCGGGGACGAGCAGTACTTC,CASRGTSGDEQYF
TRBV30,14,TRBJ1-1,.,.,TGTGCCTGGAGTAAGAGGGTCGAGAACACTGAAGCTTTCTTT,CAWSKRVENTEAFF
TRBV9,15,TRBJ2-1,.,TRBD1,TGTGCCAGCAGCTCCCCCGGGACAGGGTTGTATGAGCAGTTCTTC,CASSSPGTGLYEQFF
TRBV6-6,14,TRBJ2-3,.,TRBD1,TGTGCCAGCAGGGGACAGGGTGGCACAGATACGCAGTATTTT,CASRGQGGTDTQYF
TRBV7-2,16,TRBJ2-2,.,TRBD2,TGTGCCAGCAGCATTGGACTAGCCTTCAACACCGGGGAGCTGTTTTTT,CASSIGLAFNTGELFF
TRBV5-1,17,TRBJ1-1,.,.,TGCGCCAGCAGCCCGGGTGTCGCCCTCTCTCTGCGGACTGAAGCTTTCTTT,CASSPGVALSLRTEAFF
TRBV5-1,16,TRBJ2-1,.,.,TGCGCCAGCAGCTTGGTAGCCGGGACAACCTACAATGAGCAGTTCTTC,CASSLVAGTTYNEQFF
TRBV29-1,13,TRBJ2-7,.,TRBD2,TGCAGCGTCCTTAGCGGGAGCTTGAACGAGCAGTACTTC,CSVLSGSLNEQYF
TRBV29-1,14,TRBJ2-3,.,.,TGCAGCGTTGTGTTCTGGCGGAGCACAGATACGCAGTATTTT,CSVVFWRSTDTQYF
TRBV10-3,15,TRBJ2-2,.,.,TGTGCCATCAGTGGTATCGGGGATCCCAGGGGGGAGCTGTTTTTT,CAISGIGDPRGELFF
TRBV30,15,TRBJ1-5,once,.,TGTGCCTGGAGGGACAAAGGCTATAGCAATCAGCCCCAGCATTTT,CAWRDKGYSNQPQHF
TRBV18,14,TRBJ2-7,.,.,TGTGCCAGCTCACCACGGGGAGCAGACTACGAGCAGTACTTC,CASSPRGADYEQYF
TRBV9,16,TRBJ2-3,.,.,TGTGCCAGCAGCGTGAGCGCAGATCCGCTCACAGATACGCAGTATTTT,CASSVSADPLTDTQYF
TRBV5-6,14,TRBJ2-7,.,TRBD2,TGTGCCAGCAGCTCTAGCGGTACACCCTACGAGCAGTACTTC,CASSSSGTPYEQYF
TRBV29-1,13,TRBJ1-1,.,.,TGCAGCGTTAAACCTCACCCGGGGAGAGTCGCTTTCTTT,CSVKPHPGRVAFF
TRBV28,14,TRBJ1-2,.,TRBD1,TGTGCCAGCAGAACGACAGGGCGAGGGTATGGCTACACCTTC,CASRTTGRGYGYTF
TRBV30,15,TRBJ1-5,.,TRBD1,TGTGCCTGGAGTCGCCGGACAGGGGGCAATCAGCCCCAGCATTTT,CAWSRRTGGNQPQHF
TRBV5-1,14,TRBJ1-1,.,TRBD1,TGCGCCAGCAGCCTGGACAGGGGGAACACTGAAGCTTTCTTT,CASSLDRGNTEAFF
TRBV30,14,TRBJ1-2,few,.,TGTGCCTGGAGGAGGGAGGGAGCTAACTATGGCTACACCTTC,CAWRREGANYGYTF
TRBV19,13,TRBJ1-2,.,TRBD1,TGTGCCAGTAGCCTAACAGGGGACTATGGCTACACCTTC,CASSLTGDYGYTF
TRBV27,17,TRBJ1-4,.,TRBD1,TGTGCCAGCAGTTCCCGGGACAGGGGGCTAACTAATGAAAAACTGTTTTTT,CASSSRDRGLTNEKLFF
TRBV28,15,TRBJ2-1,.,TRBD1,TGTGCCAGCAGTTCGCGGACAGGGATGGGCAATGAGCAGTTCTTC,CASSSRTGMGNEQFF
TRBV6-1,14,TRBJ2-5,.,.,TGTGCCAGCACGAGGAGCCAGGGAAAAGAGACCCAGTACTTC,CASTRSQGKETQYF
TRBV27,16,TRBJ1-5,.,TRBD1,TGTGCCAGCAGGCCCCACCGGGACAGGGTCAATCAGCCCCAGCATTTT,CASRPHRDRVNQPQHF
TRBV28,15,TRBJ1-4,.,.,TGTGCCAGCAGTCCAGGGTCCGCGCGTGATGAAAAACTGTTTTTT,CASSPGSARDEKLFF
TRBV5-1,17,TRBJ2-1,.,TRBD1,TGCGCCAGCAGCTTCGACCCGACCGGGACAGGAAACAATGAGCAGTTCTTC,CASSFDPTGTGNNEQFF
TRBV4-1,15,TRBJ1-6,.,TRBD1,TGCGCCAGCAGCCAATTGACAGGGGGATATTCACCCCTCCACTTT,CASSQLTGGYSPLHF
TRBV20-1,11,TRBJ2-5,.,.,TGCAGTGCTAGAATCTATGAGACCCAGTACTTC,CSARIYETQYF
TRBV28,15,TRBJ1-1,.,TRBD1,TGTGCCAGCCCTTCTGACAGGGATATGAACACTGAAGCTTTCTTT,CASPSDRDMNTEAFF
TRBV29-1,12,TRBJ2-7,.,.,TGCAGCGTGCCCGGGGGACCCTACGAGCAGTACTTC,CSVPGGPYEQYF
TRBV27,15,TRBJ2-7,.,.,TGTGCCAGCAGTTTATGGGCGGGACCCTCCTACGAGCAGTACTTC,CASSLWAGPSYEQYF
TRBV5-1,15,TRBJ1-3,few,.,TGCGCCAGCAGCTTAGGAGGAGAAACTGGAAACACCATATATTTT,CASSLGGETGNTIYF
TRBV6-5,12,TRBJ1-1,.,.,TGTGCCAGCAGTTACTTAAACACTGAAGCTTTCTTT,CASSYLNTEAFF
TRBV19,18,TRBJ2-7,.,TRBD2,TGTGCCAGTAGTAGGGCCGGGACTAGTGGAAGCCGCTCCTACGAGCAGTACTTC,CASSRAGTSGSRSYEQYF
TRBV28,15,TRBJ2-7,few,TRBD2,TGTGCCAGCAGTTTGGGGTCTAGCGGTGCATGGGAGCAGTACTTC,CASSLGSSGAWEQYF
TRBV6-5,15,TRBJ2-7,.,TRBD2,TGTGCCAGCAGTTTAACTAGCGGGGGAAGAAGAGAGCAGTACTTC,CASSLTSGGRREQYF
TRBV6-6,14,TRBJ2-6,.,.,TGTGCCAGCCGTCAGAAATCTGGGGCCAACGTCCTGACTTTC,CASRQKSGANVLTF
TRBV15,15,TRBJ2-3,.,.,TGTGCCACCAGCAGGGACAAAGACAGCACAGATACGCAGTATTTT,CATSRDKDSTDTQYF
TRBV29-1,15,TRBJ2-1,once,TRBD1,TGCAGCGTTGACAGACTGAATGAAGGGGGCCATGAGCAGTTCTTC,CSVDRLNEGGHEQFF
TRBV5-6,18,TRBJ1-4,.,.,TGTGCCAGCAGCTTGGCCCATGGGAGGGTCCCTGATAATGAAAAACTGTTTTTT,CASSLAHGRVPDNEKLFF
TRBV9,16,TRBJ2-5,.,TRBD2,TGTGCCAGCAGCCTAGCAGCGGGAGAGCGCTTAGAGACCCAGTACTTC,CASSLAAGERLETQYF
TRBV5-1,16,TRBJ2-1,.,TRBD2,TGCGCCAGCAGCGCCGGACTAGCGGGAGGCCCCGATGAGCAGTTCTTC,CASSAGLAGGPDEQFF
TRBV13,14,TRBJ1-4,.,.,TGTGCCAGCAGCTTAGGCCAGGGGCGGGAAAAACTGTTTTTT,CASSLGQGREKLFF